This T cell receptor beta chain was sequenced for a study of T cell repertoires in cytomegalovirus infection (dated by TCRdb to about 2019). Broadly, across the study: Donor HLA type was relevant to the analysis, because carriage of CMV infection together with the matching HLA type was indicated by public TCR beta signatures. What the work shows at the level of the full study, not this receptor alone: The ex vivo response was dominated by HLA-C-restricted CMV-specific TCR beta clonotypes, which also provided the single most frequent clonotype in two of eight donors. Cumulative frequency of public TCR beta family members discriminated carriers of CMV infection plus the relevant HLA type in this cohort and an independent 352-donor cohort.

The instrument given in TCRdb is Illumina HiSeq 1500. Through fastp at Q25 and MiXCR, TCRdb rebuilt clones from the public reads, retaining in-frame beta chains. CDR3 protein sequences are deduplicated, and each keeps its most common genes and DNA. In all, the sample holds roughly 130,000 distinct CDR3 sequences, and roughly 25% of those were seen once. The ten largest clones represent 34% of the sample. V was cut back by 2 bases and J by 0 bases, leaving a gap of 20 bases between them. From the cysteine up to the phenylalanine, the CDR3 has a length of 20 residues. CDR3 DNA only is kept here, 60 bases in frame from base 1. Reading the germline V gene gives CDR1 MGHRA and CDR2 YSYEKL. As concerns this clonotype: The antigen this receptor binds is unknown. Base qualities are missing; no much larger clone stands one base away.

The sample was PBMCs, sequenced either directly or after in vitro stimulation (not recorded which). The sequence joins TRBV4-1 to TRBJ2-6, and possibly TRBD2, on 7 matching bases. This TCR was sampled from a human donor in good health (CMV status not recorded). Some clones in this sample may be carry-over from other donors' samples. Here is the DNA: TGCGCCAGCAGCCAACACCTATGGGGGGGCCCGACCTCTGGGGCCAACGTCCTGACTTTC. Its translation is CASSQHLWGGPTSGANVLTF.